Reported below is one TCR beta chain. This clone has only one observation. The specificity of this receptor is unknown. Qualities for individual bases were not recorded, and no much larger clone is one base off. Healthy HIV-negative adults with no recently reported acute infections or vaccinations were included as donors. Every donor was a Caucasian adult residing in Nashville, Tennessee, USA. For unsorted samples, 90 million or so PBMCs were counted and genomic DNA was extracted with the QIAamp DNA Blood Mini kit. Blood was obtained by leukapheresis, after which PBMCs were separated by Ficoll-Histopaque density gradient centrifugation and cryopreserved in liquid nitrogen vapor phase. Including cysteine and phenylalanine, the CDR3 has 13 amino acids. Only CDR3 DNA is held: 39 bases, read in frame from base 1. The germline V gene (reference sequence) supplies CDR1 MNHNY and CDR2 SVGAGI. V is reduced by 4 bases and J by 5 bases, leaving a spacing of 12 bases between them.

The data are from a study of shared clonotypes between healthy human individuals (TCRdb year 2020). Study-level background: The cohort comprised two women and a few men aged 18 to 49 years. Libraries were prepared and TCR repertoires were sequenced by different laboratories using diverse techniques, in order to increase sequencing depth and limit assay-specific biases. To estimate repertoire size and how much clonotype sharing occurs between individuals, the study deeply sequenced the blood TCR repertoires of about five healthy adults. Leukapheresis yielded between about 0.94 and 10 billion PBMCs per donor.

Using the deep immunoSEQ assay, multiplex PCR amplified TCR CDR3 regions from genomic DNA. Extracted genomic DNA from each cell subset was distributed evenly across all wells of several immunoSEQ 96-well plates, and each plate was treated as a replicate. For unsorted PBMC, approximately 300 ng of genomic DNA, equivalent to around 30,000 T cell genomes, went into each replicate PCR. Ten immunoSEQ deep assay plates were used to sequence unsorted PBMC genomic DNA. Purified libraries were measured with a Qubit 3.0 fluorometer, size-checked on a Bioanalyzer 2100, and measured again with the KAPA Library Quantification kit. Each immunoSEQ 96-well plate was sequenced on its own single-read 150-cycle Illumina NextSeq 550 flow cell. The paper's data handling went like this. Because only junctional sequences without quality scores were contained in the immunoSEQ output, filtering matching that applied to full-length reads could not be performed. To assign V/J genes and CDR3, sequences were annotated against IMGT germline references using PyIR, a Python wrapper for IgBLAST v1.9. Any read was removed if the V/J assignment was weak (E-value above 1e-6), the CDR3 was missing, or the read contained stop codons, out-of-frame junctions, or ambiguous translated residues. V3J clonotypes were defined by identical inferred V gene, J gene, and CDR3 amino acid sequence. To compute the percentage overlap between repertoires, the number of shared unique clonotypes was divided by the size of the smaller repertoire. RTK rarefaction, the Chao1 estimator, and Recon v2.1 estimates of unobserved clonotypes were used to assess repertoire richness. In its TCRdb copy, this immuneACCESS table keeps in-frame sequences only and misses some clones. Where compared with another copy, unresolved V genes explain less than half of these, and the others have no known cause. V, J and clone size were drawn from that table, and D and trimming were deduced from the DNA. The sample profile shows about 490,000 clones; around 80% of them were found once. The ten biggest clones cover around 12% of the sample.

Summary of the overall study and its limitations: Pairwise subsampling led to the expectation that sequencing depth would affect the degree of clonotype sharing among donors. Sampling was restricted to blood, and TCR repertoires in tissues likely differ from the TCR repertoires found in blood. Because the study included only a small number of donors, the genetic and exposure-history diversity represented was limited.

The sequence was obtained from a woman between 40 and 55 years old in good health. Some clones in this sample may be carry-over from other donors' samples. Specimen: PBMCs. The rearranged segments are TRBV6-6 and TRBJ2-7; the D gene is unclear. CDR3 region: CASSSAFRDEQYF. The nucleotide sequence reads TGTGCCAGCAGTTCCGCGTTTCGGGACGAGCAGTACTTC.